These 6 T cell receptor beta chains were all obtained from the same sample, sequenced in a study of T cells in Graves' hyperthyroidism and ophthalmopathy. Amplification targeted TCR beta CDR3 regions from RNA transcripts. Primed by the HTBI set, a first-round RT-PCR was run on the TCR CDR3. From the multiplex PCR reads, TCRdb called clonotypes with MiXCR, one entry per CDR3 protein. Of approximately 630,000 distinct CDR3 sequences detected, 15% to 20% appear once; the ten largest clones hold about 3.8%. The material sequenced was blood. These receptors all come from a woman aged 25 to 39 with Graves' hyperthyroidism.

The genes are TRBV6-5 and TRBJ2-1; D is unclear. Germline V lookup: CDR1 MNHEY, CDR2 SVGAGI. The V end was cut by 3 bases, the J end by 0 bases, with 6 bases between. The length of the CDR3 is 14 residues. The CDR3 DNA reads as TGTGCCAGCAGTTATCAGCCCTCCTACAATGAGCAGTTCTTC. It yields the protein CASSYQPSYNEQFF.

The V and J genes are TRBV4-1 and TRBJ2-1, with a possible D match to TRBD2 (6 bases). Germline CDR1 MGHRA, CDR2 YSYEKL. V lost 1 base to trimming and J lost 4 bases, with 20 bases between them. The CDR3 spans 18 residues. The CDR3 DNA reads TGCGCCAGCAGCCAAGGGACTCAAGTGGCGGGACTTTACAATGAGCAGTTCTTC. It is translated as CASSQGTQVAGLYNEQFF.

V gene TRBV5-1 combines with J gene TRBJ2-2; 13 nucleotides align to TRBD2. With V trimmed by 2 bases and J by 6 bases, 4 bases remained unmatched. This CDR3 has 16 amino acids. Germline V lookup: CDR1 SGHRS, CDR2 YFSETQ. The CDR3 spells CASSFGLAGVSGELFF. In DNA form, the CDR3 reads TGCGCCAGCAGCTTCGGACTAGCGGGAGTTTCCGGGGAGCTGTTTTTT. The full variable domain, completed using reference TRBV5-1 and TRBJ2-2, is KAGVTQTPRYLIKTRGQQVTLSCSPISGHRSVSWYQQTPGQGLQFLFEYFSETQRNKGNFPGRFSGRQFSNSRSEMNVSTLELGDSALYLCASSFGLAGVSGELFFGEGSRLTVL.

The chain employs TRBV24-1 and TRBJ1-4; D perhaps matches TRBD1 (6 bases). V was clipped by 3 bases and J by 4 bases, with 17 bases between them. The length of the CDR3 is 17 residues. Germline values: CDR1 KGHDR, CDR2 SFDVKD. The chain's CDR3 is CATSDGAPQGVNEKLFF. As DNA, the CDR3 is TGTGCCACCAGTGATGGAGCACCACAGGGAGTTAATGAAAAACTGTTTTTT.

This clonotype showed up many times. This chain uses TRBV2 with TRBJ2-3, with D maybe TRBD1 (6 bases). Germline values: CDR1 SNHLY, CDR2 FYNNEI. V was pared by 5 bases and J by 4 bases, with 13 bases between. The CDR3 totals 14 residues. CDR3 in DNA: TGTGCCAGCAGTCCTCGCAGGGGTGCAGATACGCAGTATTTT. This translates into CASSPRRGADTQYF.

This clonotype was recorded at least ten times. V is TRBV30 and J is TRBJ1-1, with D hard to call. The length of the CDR3 is 14 residues. The germline V gene has CDR1 GTSNPN and CDR2 SVGIG (reference sequence). Trimming removed 0 bases from V and 1 base from J, with 9 bases in between. CDR3 sequence reads: CAWSVGRTNTEAFF. Here the CDR3 DNA reads TGTGCCTGGAGTGTTGGCAGAACGAACACTGAAGCTTTCTTT. Full variable domain (missing parts from reference TRBV30 and TRBJ1-1): SQTIHQWPATLVQPVGSPLSLECTVEGTSNPNLYWYRQAAGRGLQLLFYSVGIGQISSEVPQNLSASRPQDRQFILSSKKLLLSDSGFYLCAWSVGRTNTEAFFGQGTRLTVV.